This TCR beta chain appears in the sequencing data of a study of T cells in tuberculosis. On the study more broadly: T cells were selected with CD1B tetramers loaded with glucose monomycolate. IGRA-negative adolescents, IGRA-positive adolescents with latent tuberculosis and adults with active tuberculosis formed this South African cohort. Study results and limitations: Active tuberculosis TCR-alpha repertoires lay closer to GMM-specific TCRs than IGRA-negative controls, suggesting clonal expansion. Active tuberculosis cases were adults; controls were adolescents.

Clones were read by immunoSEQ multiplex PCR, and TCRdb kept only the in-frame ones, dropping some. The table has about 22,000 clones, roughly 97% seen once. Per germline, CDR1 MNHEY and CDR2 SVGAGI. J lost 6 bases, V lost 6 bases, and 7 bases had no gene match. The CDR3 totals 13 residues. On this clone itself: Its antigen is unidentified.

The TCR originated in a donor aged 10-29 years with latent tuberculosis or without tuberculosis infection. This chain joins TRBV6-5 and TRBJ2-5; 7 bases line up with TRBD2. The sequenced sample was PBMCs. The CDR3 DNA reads TGTGCCAGCAGGAAAGGCGGGGGAAAGACCCAGTACTTC. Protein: CASRKGGGKTQYF.